This T cell receptor (gamma chain) was sequenced for a study of γδ T cells in repeated Plasmodium falciparum infection. There are many counts of this clone. TCRdb pairs this DNA with a much larger clone's protein that differs at residue 3, likely a read error; the protein shown was translated from the DNA. TCRdb re-called the multiplex PCR reads via CATT. The table records 28,000 or so gamma-chain clones, 1.4% of them present only once. Sample: gamma-delta T cells from blood. The receptor's source is a pool of human donors (malaria-infected and uninfected, not separated).

CDR3 sequence (DNA): TGTGCCCCCTGGGATGCGTCTTATTATAAGAAACTCTTT. Translated: CAPWDASYYKKLF. The gene calls are TRGV8 and TRGJ1 or TRGJ2. Looked up from germline, CDR1 is VENAVY and CDR2 is YDSYNSRV. This CDR3 is built from 13 residues.